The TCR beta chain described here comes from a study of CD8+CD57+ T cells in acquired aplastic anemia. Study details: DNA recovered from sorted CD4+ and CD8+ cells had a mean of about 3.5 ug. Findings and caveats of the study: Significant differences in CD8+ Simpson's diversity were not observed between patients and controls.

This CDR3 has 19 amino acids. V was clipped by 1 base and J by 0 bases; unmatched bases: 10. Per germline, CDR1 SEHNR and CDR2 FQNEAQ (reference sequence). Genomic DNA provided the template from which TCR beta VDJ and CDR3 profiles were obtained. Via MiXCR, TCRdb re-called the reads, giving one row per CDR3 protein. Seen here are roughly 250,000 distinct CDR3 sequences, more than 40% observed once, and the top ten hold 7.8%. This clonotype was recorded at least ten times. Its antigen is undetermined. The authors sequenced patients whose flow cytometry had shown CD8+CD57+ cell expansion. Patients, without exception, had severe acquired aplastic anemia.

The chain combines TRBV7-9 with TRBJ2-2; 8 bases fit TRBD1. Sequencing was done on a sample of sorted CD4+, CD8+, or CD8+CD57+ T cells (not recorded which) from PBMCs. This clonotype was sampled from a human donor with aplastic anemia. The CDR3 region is CASSLVPGSGQANTGELFF. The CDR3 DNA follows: TGTGCCAGCAGCTTAGTCCCAGGGTCGGGACAGGCGAACACCGGGGAGCTGTTTTTT.